This entry features one T cell receptor beta chain sequence. The sample originates from a study of T cells in narcolepsy. In the study overall: Healthy controls were enrolled alongside patients with narcolepsy type 1 or type 2.

Sequencing was performed with immunoSEQ multiplex PCR; in TCRdb, only in-frame clones are kept and a portion is missing. The profile shows around 19,000 clones, about four fifths of them singletons. Between the trimmed V and J ends, which lost 1 base and 0 bases, there was a span of 10 bases. The CDR3 spans 15 residues. In germline, CDR1 is WNHNN, CDR2 SYGVQD (reference sequence). Sequencing input: memory (CD45RA-) CD4+ T cells from blood. This TCR was sampled from a human donor in good health. The chain employs TRBV10-1 and TRBJ2-7; D assignment may be TRBD1 or TRBD2 (5 bases each). CDR3 amino acids: CASSEFGAASYEQYF. CDR3 nucleotide sequence: TGCGCCAGCAGTGAGTTCGGGGCCGCCTCCTACGAGCAGTACTTC.